The following is a T cell receptor (beta chain) sequence with its context. There is no known antigen for this receptor. One base away there is no much larger clone; base qualities are not given. The germline V gene (reference sequence) yields SEHNR for CDR1 and FQNEAQ for CDR2. From cysteine to phenylalanine, the CDR3 is 14 amino acids long. The CDR3 DNA has 42 bases and is translated from base 1. Relative to germline, V is 5 bases shorter and J is 2 bases shorter, with 11 bases between their ends. The sample's time point label, decoded: baseline before first vaccination. Samples from vaccinated people were obtained from the UK trials COV001 and COV002, which included a single-blind randomized controlled phase 2/3 trial of AZD1222 (ChAdOx1 nCoV-19) in healthy adults. Trial participant PBMC samples were collected at day 0 and day 28 after the second dose for TCRbeta chain sequencing. The CDR3 regions of human TCRbeta chains were subjected to immunosequencing. The paper's processing steps were these. Repertoire TCRs were checked for matches against a reference library of SARS-CoV-2-specific TCRs that had been generated using the MIRA antigen-specificity platform. Breadth meant the fraction of unique TCRs that were SARS-CoV-2-associated, whereas depth meant the fraction of total T cells that were SARS-CoV-2-associated. Using the MIRA data, each spike-specific TCR was mapped to the spike region that the TCR reacts to and placed in a CD4 or CD8 class. Log10-transformed breadth and depth values were compared by one-way ANOVA with Sidak's multiple comparisons tests. TCRdb took this table from immuneACCESS and kept in-frame rearrangements with V and J called. Such tables lack part of the clones; where checked against another copy, unresolved V genes explain under half of the gap, and the rest is unexplained. V and J calls and clone size are given by that table; D and trimming were obtained from the DNA. Across this sample there are 100,000 to 150,000 clones, with 92% seen only once. Over 1.5% of the sample is in the top ten clones.

The data are from a study of T cell responses to AZD1222 COVID-19 vaccine (dated by TCRdb to the early 2020s). For the study in its entirety: AZD1222 recipients whose second dose came at about 4 weeks and those whose second dose came at about 12 weeks were combined into one group, since spike-specific TCR depth and breadth did not differ between the two schedules. Trial participants were enrolled by age into subgroups of 18-55, 56-69 and 70-plus years, and around 150, 28 and 57 TCR-sequenced participants, respectively, were included in these subgroups. TCR sequencing was performed for roughly 240 trial participants, of whom about 210 were given two doses of AZD1222 and about 25 were given two doses of MenACWY control vaccine.

Findings and caveats that apply to the study as a whole: The vaccine-associated CD4 TCRs covered the entire spike protein, and the dominant responses fell in regions 160-218 and 743-854. In the small 56-69-year group, the increase in depth fell short of significance, most likely because of low power. No day 14 peak-response samples were available, so repertoires were characterized only after the peak T cell response. After two AZD1222 doses, spike-specific TCR breadth and depth were significantly higher than at day 0 and than in MenACWY recipients. Participants were mostly white British and included more females than males, and it was suggested by the authors that clonal diversity may have been underestimated. Reportedly, close to half of the unique spike-specific TCRs recognized epitopes lying outside the regions that are mutated in the B.1.351 and B.1.1.7 variants. Conclusions about previously exposed vaccinees are limited, since just a handful of AZD1222 recipients were seropositive for SARS-CoV-2 at baseline.

The clonotype was recovered from an adult in good health. The receptor chain draws on TRBV7-9 and TRBJ2-3, with TRBD1 tentatively as D gene (5 bases match). The sequenced sample was peripheral blood, obtained on day 0 of AZD1222 vaccination. CDR3 region: CASSPMGLTDTQYF. The DNA sequence is given as TGTGCCAGCAGCCCGATGGGGCTCACAGATACGCAGTATTTT. Beyond the CDR3, the reference TRBV7-9 and TRBJ2-3 genes provide the residues; the full variable domain reads: DTGVSQNPRHKITKRGQNVTFRCDPISEHNRLYWYRQTLGQGPEFLTYFQNEAQLEKSRLLSDRFSAERPKGSFSTLEIQRTEQGDSAMYLCASSPMGLTDTQYFGPGTRLTVL.